The sample holds many counts of the clone carrying this TCR beta chain. As yet, its antigen is unknown. cDNA synthesis was performed by 5'RACE with 10-nucleotide random UMIs. Over 170 million TCR-beta sequences, together covering 15-18 subjects, were produced by every individual sequencing run that was carried out. TCRdb processed the 5' RACE reads anew with MiXCR; each CDR3 protein has one entry. This table has fewer than 85,000 distinct CDR3 sequences, under 20% appearing once. The CDR3 is 12 amino acids. Germline V CDR1 and CDR2: SGDLS, YYNGEE. The ends were cut back, 0 bases at V and 8 bases at J, with 6 bases in the middle. The data were obtained in a study of neurological immune-mediated disorders. Study observations and caveats: The absence of any CDR3 amino acid sequence shared by expanded clones across subjects suggests that repertoires were private in all groups.

This sequence originates from a woman in her thirties or forties in good health. Sequenced sample: PBMCs. The rearrangement joins TRBV9 to TRBJ2-1, with no clear D. CDR3 nucleotide sequence: TGTGCCAGCAGCGTAGTCTGGGATGAGCAGTTCTTC. Its protein product is CASSVVWDEQFF.